These 17 T cell receptor beta chains share one sample of origin, sequenced in a study of blood T cells in healthy people across ages. With a J-beta primer mix and a sample-barcoded 5' primer, a second PCR ran about 6 to 11 cycles. TCRdb reprocessed the 5' RACE reads with MiXCR, giving one entry per CDR3 protein. The table records approximately 1.5 million distinct CDR3 sequences, roughly 43% of them present only once. Material: blood. The source of these receptors is a woman between 18 and 30 years old in good health.

This clonotype appeared a few times. The chain couples TRBV29-1 to TRBJ1-1; a weak D match, TRBD1 (5 bases). Trimming pared 7 bases from V and 1 base from J, leaving 13 bases between. The CDR3 runs 13 residues. The germline CDR1 and CDR2 sequences are SQVTM and ANQGSEA. CDR3 DNA: TGCAGCGCCCGGGGGGACCCGAACACTGAAGCTTTCTTT. Translated: CSARGDPNTEAFF. Full variable domain (remainder filled in from reference TRBV29-1 and TRBJ1-1): SAVISQKPSRDICQRGTSLTIQCQVDSQVTMMFWYRQQPGQSLTLIATANQGSEATYESGFVIDKFPISRPNLTFSTLTVSNMSPEDSSIYLCSARGDPNTEAFFGQGTRLTVV.

With regard to this clonotype: Just one base apart from a much larger clone, this may be a read error. The conserved closing phenylalanine or tryptophan is absent in this CDR3, likely reflecting a read error. The gene calls are TRBV7-2 and TRBJ2-5; a weak D match, TRBD1 (5 bases). The DNA end is a closer match to TRBJ2-7, so the J assignment may be wrong. The CDR3 spans 14 residues. From germline, CDR1 is SGHTA and CDR2 FQGNSA. DNA for the CDR3: TGTGCCAGCAGCTTAGCGAGGACACCTTACGAGCAGTACCTC. This encodes CASSLARTPYEQYL.

The genes are TRBV7-8 and TRBJ2-2; tentative D call: TRBD1 (5 bases). The CDR3 runs 14 residues. Trimming pared 6 bases from V and 2 bases from J, leaving 10 bases between. From germline, CDR1 is SGHVS and CDR2 FQNEAQ. The CDR3 nucleotides are TGTGCCAGCAGGCGGCAGGGTAACACCGGGGAGCTGTTTTTT. Translation: CASRRQGNTGELFF.

In this sample, this clonotype turned up a few times. The V and J genes are TRBV7-2 and TRBJ2-7; TRBD2 agrees at 8 bases. The CDR3 runs 16 residues. The germline gives CDR1 SGHTA, CDR2 FQGNSA. J lost 2 bases, V lost 3 bases, and 9 bases had no gene match. The CDR3 sequence is CASSLTAGALTYEQYF. CDR3 bases: TGTGCCAGCAGCTTGACAGCGGGAGCTTTAACCTACGAGCAGTACTTC.

This clonotype was counted a single time. The chain links TRBV29-1 to TRBJ1-1; 7 nucleotides align to TRBD1. Trimming cost V 4 bases and J 8 bases; bases outside gene matches: 7. Germline V gene sequence: CDR1 SQVTM, CDR2 ANQGSEA. The CDR3 runs 12 residues. CDR3 region: CSVGQGGLEAFF. In DNA, the CDR3 is TGCAGCGTTGGACAGGGAGGTCTGGAAGCTTTCTTT.

Notes on this clonotype: The junction departs from germline at one end; a sequencing error may be responsible. The V gene is TRBV7-2, the J gene TRBJ2-7; unclear D gene. Germline lookup yields CDR1 SGHTA and CDR2 FQGNSA. The CDR3 sequence is 13 residues long. The CDR3 loop reads CASGLARSYEQYF. The CDR3 DNA follows: TGTGCCAGCGGCTTAGCTAGGTCCTACGAGCAGTACTTC.

The V call is TRBV21-1, the J call TRBJ2-2; the tabulated D call, TRBD2, remains unverified against the DNA. TRBV21-1 is termed a pseudogene. The CDR3 has 17 amino acids. CDR3 residues: CASSKLTSGGGTGELFF. In DNA form, the CDR3 reads TGTGCCAGCAGCAAACTAACTAGCGGGGGGGGCACCGGGGAGCTGTTTTTT.

The chain is built from TRBV6-5 and TRBJ1-1, with D possibly being TRBD1 (6 bases). This CDR3 has 11 residues. Trimming took 7 bases from V and 6 from J, leaving 9 bases between them. In germline, CDR1 is MNHEY, CDR2 SVGAGI. The CDR3: CASTRGPEAFF. The CDR3 DNA reads as TGTGCCAGCACCAGGGGCCCTGAAGCTTTCTTT.

The genes are TRBV7-2 and TRBJ2-4; TRBD2 agrees at 10 bases. Losses at the gene ends were 2 bases for V and 11 bases for J; bases not matched to a gene: 0. Looked up from germline, CDR1 is SGHTA and CDR2 is FQGNSA. The CDR3 has 12 amino acids. The CDR3 loop reads CASSLLAGVQYF. As DNA, the CDR3 is TGTGCCAGCAGCTTACTAGCGGGAGTTCAGTACTTC.

V usage is TRBV2 and J usage is TRBJ2-7; D is ambiguous. This CDR3 region has 11 residues. Germline V gene data show CDR1 as SNHLY and CDR2 as FYNNEI. V lost 5 bases, J lost 3 bases, and 5 bases lay in between. The CDR3 DNA sequence: TGTGCCAGCAGTCGGGTCTACGAGCAGTACTTC. Protein product: CASSRVYEQYF. Variable domain in full (rest from reference TRBV2 and TRBJ2-7): EPEVTQTPSHQVTQMGQEVILRCVPISNHLYFYWYRQILGQKVEFLVSFYNNEISEKSEIFDDQFSVERPDGSNFTLKIRSTKLEDSAMYFCASSRVYEQYFGPGTRLTVT.

A single count supports this clonotype. The junction departs from the called germline gene at one end, perhaps through a read error. J is TRBJ1-1 and V is TRBV7-9; no firm D call. Germline CDR1 reads SEHNR; CDR2 reads FQNEAQ (reference sequence). The CDR3 is 12 residues long. The DNA of the CDR3 is TGTGCCAGCAGCTTTGGTGACACTGGAGCTTTCTTT. This codes for CASSFGDTGAFF.

For this clonotype: An end of the junction differs from the germline gene, which may be a read error. The V and J genes are TRBV5-5 and TRBJ2-1, with 9 nucleotides matching TRBD2. Germline CDR1 reads SGHKS; CDR2 reads YYEKEE (reference sequence). CDR3 length: 14 amino acids. The CDR3 DNA follows: TGTGCCAGCGCCGGGACTAGCTCCTACAATGAGCAGGTCTTC. Its translation: CASAGTSSYNEQVF.

This rearrangement joins TRBV11-1 to TRBJ2-5; tentatively, D is TRBD1 (5 bases). The CDR3 runs to 14 residues. V lost 2 bases, J lost 1 base, and 8 bases lay in between. In germline, CDR1 is SGHAT, CDR2 FQDESV (reference sequence). Here the CDR3 DNA reads TGTGCCAGCAGCTTACGACAGCCCCAAGAGACCCAGTACTTC. It translates to CASSLRQPQETQYF.

The V call is TRBV7-2, the J call TRBJ2-1; TRBD2 is a possible D gene (6 bases). With 1 base removed from V and 4 bases from J, the gap between germline ends came to 11 bases. Per germline, CDR1 SGHTA and CDR2 FQGNSA. The CDR3 spans 15 residues. As DNA, the CDR3 is TGTGCCAGCAGCTTAGTAGTTAGCGGATACAATGAGCAGTTCTTC. Encoded protein: CASSLVVSGYNEQFF.

This clonotype occurred a few times. The chain couples TRBV7-2 to TRBJ2-1; 8 bases are a match to TRBD2. V gave up 1 base and J gave up 1 base; unmatched junction bases: 18. Germline V CDR1 and CDR2: SGHTA, FQGNSA. The CDR3 consists of 21 residues. Here the CDR3 DNA reads TGTGCCAGCAGCTTAGTGCCTGGGGGAAGAACTAGCGGCGCTTCCTACAATGAGCAGTTCTTC. Translating gives CASSLVPGGRTSGASYNEQFF.

The chain uses TRBV29-1 and TRBJ1-1; D is undetermined. The V end lost 6 bases, the J end lost 11 bases, and 13 bases lay between the germline ends. This CDR3 is 10 amino acids long. The V gene's germline CDR1 is SQVTM and CDR2 ANQGSEA. The CDR3 reads CSVRTYRAFF. CDR3 sequence (DNA): TGCAGCGTACGGACGTATCGGGCTTTCTTT. Full variable domain (rest looked up from reference TRBV29-1 and TRBJ1-1): SAVISQKPSRDICQRGTSLTIQCQVDSQVTMMFWYRQQPGQSLTLIATANQGSEATYESGFVIDKFPISRPNLTFSTLTVSNMSPEDSSIYLCSVRTYRAFFGQGTRLTVV.

The chain is built from TRBV27 and TRBJ2-7; D is possibly TRBD1 (6 bases). CDR3 size: 15 residues. Trimming stripped 1 base from V and 2 bases from J, with 12 bases between. The germline gives CDR1 MNHEY, CDR2 SMNVEV (reference sequence). DNA for the CDR3: TGTGCCAGCAGTTTATTCGTACAGGGCCCCTACGAGCAGTACTTC. It specifies CASSLFVQGPYEQYF.